This T cell receptor (beta chain) was sequenced in a study of cytomegalovirus exposure and HLA in healthy donors. In the PCR, 60 Vbeta and 13 Jbeta primers were used. Sequenced by immunoSEQ multiplex PCR; TCRdb stores in-frame clones only, minus some. The sample holds over 70,000 clones. There are 15 residues in the CDR3. Germline CDR1 SGHTA, CDR2 FQGTGA. V dropped 2 bases and J dropped 0 bases, with 8 bases sitting between them. Study-wide points: Earlier analysis yielded a pattern in which most TCR beta V segments were productive about 87% or about 30% of the time.

Worth noting for this clone: The antigen is undetermined.

Sequenced material: PBMCs. The clonotype comes from a middle-aged woman in good health and CMV-seropositive. This chain uses TRBV7-3 with TRBJ2-1; weak D call: TRBD2 (5 bases). CDR3 coding DNA: TGTGCCAGCAGCTTAGGGCGGGCCTCCTACAATGAGCAGTTCTTC. It yields the protein CASSLGRASYNEQFF.